The 5 T cell receptor beta chains below come from one sample, sequenced in a study of T cell responses to AZD1222 COVID-19 vaccine. TCRdb's table, derived via immunoSEQ multiplex PCR, lists solely in-frame clones and lacks some. The sample shows some 130,000 clones, around 85% of them seen only once. The starting material was peripheral blood, obtained on day 0 of AZD1222 vaccination. These TCRs come from an adult in good health.

The chain joins TRBV5-8 to TRBJ1-2; the D gene is possibly TRBD1 (5 bases). The CDR3 has 17 residues. V was shortened by 4 bases and J by 1 base, with 20 bases between the two germline ends. The germline gives CDR1 SGHTS, CDR2 YDEGEE. The CDR3, as DNA: TGTGCCAGCAGCCCCGGGACGAATGGGATCATTAACTATGGCTACACCTTC. Translation gives CASSPGTNGIINYGYTF.

The gene calls are TRBV5-1 and TRBJ1-2; D is ambiguous. The CDR3 has 13 amino acids. V was pared by 0 bases and J by 8 bases, with 11 bases between. Germline V gives CDR1 SGHRS, CDR2 YFSETQ. The CDR3 DNA is TGCGCCAGCAGCTTGGACAGCCAAGTGGGCTACACCTTC. Its protein product is CASSLDSQVGYTF.

CDR3 sequence reads: CASSELLAGGSYEQYF. The CDR3 DNA follows: TGTGCCAGCAGTGAATTACTAGCGGGAGGGTCCTACGAGCAGTACTTC. The V call is TRBV25-1, the J call TRBJ2-7; the match to TRBD2 covers 13 bases. Germline V lookup: CDR1 MGHDK, CDR2 SYGVNS. This CDR3 has 16 residues. V lost 1 base to trimming and J lost 1 base; unmatched junction nucleotides: 1.

This rearrangement joins TRBV4-2 to TRBJ2-7, with D perhaps assigned TRBD1 or TRBD2 (5 bases each). Trimming removed 4 bases at V and 2 bases at J, with 12 bases between. Germline lookup yields CDR1 LGHNA and CDR2 YNFKEQ. The CDR3 contains 14 residues. CDR3 residues: CASSPGARAYEQYF. CDR3 sequence (DNA): TGTGCCAGCAGCCCCGGGGCCCGTGCCTACGAGCAGTACTTC.

This rearrangement joins TRBV5-4 to TRBJ2-5, with D perhaps matching TRBD1 (7 bases). Per germline, CDR1 SGHNT and CDR2 YYREEE (reference sequence). The ends were cut back, 1 base at V and 3 bases at J, with 16 bases in the middle. CDR3 length: 16 residues. CDR3 sequence (DNA): TGTGCCAGCAGCTTGCGGGACAGTGGGGGGAAAGAGACCCAGTACTTC. This translates into CASSLRDSGGKETQYF.